The 6 T cell receptor beta chains listed next were all sequenced from one sample in a study of cytomegalovirus exposure and HLA in healthy donors. It was with 60 Vbeta and 13 Jbeta primers that the PCR ran. TCRdb keeps only in-frame clones here, not all; method: immunoSEQ multiplex PCR. This sample has 150,000 to 200,000 clones, with 84% found just once. What was sequenced was PBMCs. The receptors shown here come from a man between 18 and 29 years old in good health and CMV-seronegative.

DNA for the CDR3: TGTGCCATCAGGGGAGCGGGAGGGCAGAGTGAGCAGTTCTTC. Protein: CAIRGAGGQSEQFF. The gene calls are TRBV10-3 and TRBJ2-1; 10 positions agree with TRBD2. The CDR3 sequence is 14 residues long. V was pared by 6 bases and J by 9 bases, with 8 bases of the junction left unmatched. Germline lookup yields CDR1 ENHRY and CDR2 SYGVKD.

The rearrangement links TRBV29-1 to TRBJ1-4; D might be TRBD1 (6 bases). Germline CDR1 reads SQVTM; CDR2 reads ANQGSEA. The CDR3 extends over 13 amino acids. V lost 3 bases and J 12 bases, leaving 17 bases between the germline ends. The CDR3 bases are TGCAGCGTTGAGGGTCGAACTCCAGGGGAACTGTTTTTT. This codes for CSVEGRTPGELFF.

The chain uses TRBV2 and TRBJ2-1; D may be TRBD2 (5 bases). Germline V CDR1 and CDR2: SNHLY, FYNNEI. The CDR3 is 14 residues long. Trimming removed 1 base from V and 7 bases from J, with 11 bases in between. CDR3 coding DNA: TGTGCCAGCAGTGAAGTAATAGCGTATAATGAGCAGTTCTTC. Its translation is CASSEVIAYNEQFF.

The chain combines TRBV9 with TRBJ2-2, with D possibly TRBD2 on 6 matching bases. CDR1 SGDLS and CDR2 YYNGEE come from the germline V gene. The V gene lost 2 bases and the J gene lost 4 bases, with 15 bases spanning the gap. The CDR3 has 16 residues. CDR3 sequence: CASSVSGRQSTGELFF. The CDR3 DNA sequence: TGTGCCAGCAGCGTGTCGGGGAGGCAGTCCACCGGGGAGCTGTTTTTT.

The V and J genes are TRBV6-5 and TRBJ2-7; TRBD1 matches 8 bases. The CDR3 sequence is 15 residues long. The V and J ends lost 5 bases and 5 bases, in that order; junction bases with no gene match: 11. Germline loops: CDR1 MNHEY, CDR2 SVGAGI. CDR3 region: CASSPSGQDFNEQYF. DNA for the CDR3: TGTGCCAGCAGTCCGTCGGGACAGGATTTCAACGAGCAGTACTTC.

This clone was observed a single time. CDR3 coding DNA: TGTGCCAGCTCACCGGGGAGGCAGCCCCAGCATTTT. It specifies CASSPGRQPQHF. This sequence joins TRBV18 and TRBJ1-5, with D hard to call. The V and J ends lost 3 bases and 7 bases respectively, with 7 bases between them. The length of the CDR3 is 12 residues. Germline V CDR1 and CDR2: KGHSH, LQKENI.